This TCR beta chain was documented in a study of CD8+ T cells in alopecia areata. This CDR3 contains 13 residues. V was trimmed by 8 bases and J by 3 bases, leaving 14 bases between them. Germline CDR1 is MNHEY and CDR2 is SMNVEV (reference sequence). RNA, once extracted, was reverse transcribed into cDNA for use as the sequencing template. TCRdb keeps only in-frame clones here, not all; method: immunoSEQ multiplex PCR. Counted here are about 110,000 clones, 50% to 60% occurring once; the ten biggest clones make up 20% to 25%. The chain couples TRBV27 to TRBJ2-7; TRBD1 or TRBD2 may be the D gene (6 bases each). The sequence derives from a human donor with alopecia areata. Sequencing input: NKG2D-low CD8+ T cells sorted from blood. CDR3 in amino acids: CASGGSRGYEQYF. The DNA for the CDR3 is TGTGCCAGCGGAGGGTCCAGGGGCTACGAGCAGTACTTC.